This TCR beta chain is from a study of CD8+CD57+ T cells in acquired aplastic anemia. Study overall: The mean DNA yield obtained from sorted CD4+ and CD8+ cells came to 3.2 ug. Healthy donors gave about 10 million reads on average for CD4+ cells. General study points: Researchers report that about 28 CD8+ CDR3 sequences appeared in both patients and controls. Patients showed no significant difference from controls in CD8+ Simpson's diversity.

Trimming left V 3 bases short and J 3 bases short, with 9 bases between. CDR3 length equals 13 residues. Germline V gives CDR1 MGHDK, CDR2 SYGVNS. Worth noting for this clonotype: The antigen remains unidentified.

Template material for TCR beta VDJ and CDR3 profiling consisted of genomic DNA. TCRdb called the reads again in MiXCR, with one record for every CDR3 protein. The sample has about 48,000 distinct CDR3 sequences, over 60% seen once; the top ten hold 30% to 40%. The chain recombines TRBV25-1 with TRBJ2-7; a possible D gene is TRBD1 (5 bases). The clonotype comes from a human donor in good health, serving as a control. The material sequenced was sorted CD4+, CD8+, or CD8+CD57+ T cells (not recorded which) from PBMCs. The CDR3 region has the DNA TGTGCCAGCAGTGACCAGGGCTACTACGAGCAGTACTTC. It codes for CASSDQGYYEQYF.